This TCR beta chain was documented in a study of blood T cell repertoires in COVID-19. This clone was counted a few times. Study processing details: For nucleated cells, counts were estimated from reference gene primer amplification. TCRdb's copy holds only in-frame clones and misses some; the assay was immunoSEQ multiplex PCR. That table gives V, J and clone size, and the DNA gave D and trimming. The sample holds some 100,000 clones, about 91% seen once. This CDR3 comprises 15 residues. From germline, CDR1 is SNHLY and CDR2 FYNNEI. V was pared by 7 bases and J by 6 bases, with 14 bases of the junction left unmatched.

This sequence originates from a man aged 50-60 years with COVID-19, enrolled during active disease. The material sequenced was peripheral blood. V gene TRBV2 combines with J gene TRBJ1-1, with 7 bases lining up with TRBD1. The CDR3 sequence: CASKEDRVRFSEAFF. CDR3 bases: TGTGCCAGCAAGGAAGACAGGGTCCGGTTCTCTGAAGCTTTCTTT.